Each of the 20 T cell receptor beta chains below was sequenced from the same sample in a study of blood T cell repertoires in COVID-19. Sequenced by immunoSEQ multiplex PCR; TCRdb stores in-frame clones only, minus some. The repertoire has about 670,000 clones, approximately 90% of them found once; the top ten carry over 0.2%. The sequencing input was peripheral blood. The receptors here all came from a woman under 30 with acute or convalescent COVID-19.

The chain uses TRBV7-9 and TRBJ1-2; possible D gene TRBD1, 6 bases. V dropped 8 bases and J dropped 4 bases, with 20 bases sitting between them. The CDR3 has 15 amino acids. Germline CDR1 is SEHNR and CDR2 is FQNEAQ (reference sequence). CDR3 coding DNA: TGTGCCAGCCAGGACGTGAGGACAGTCGGCTATGGCTACACCTTC. Protein: CASQDVRTVGYGYTF.

The chain combines TRBV18 with TRBJ1-3, with D possibly TRBD1 on 5 matching bases. The V and J ends lost 1 base and 3 bases respectively, with 7 bases between them. The CDR3 covers 14 residues. The germline CDR1 and CDR2 sequences are KGHSH and LQKENI. CDR3 DNA sequence: TGTGCCAGCTCACCACAAAGGGGTGGAAACACCATATATTTT. Translating gives CASSPQRGGNTIYF. Full variable domain (outside the CDR3, taken from reference TRBV18 and TRBJ1-3): NAGVMQNPRHLVRRRGQEARLRCSPMKGHSHVYWYRQLPEEGLKFMVYLQKENIIDESGMPKERFSAEFPKEGPSILRIQQVVRGDSAAYFCASSPQRGGNTIYFGEGSWLTVV.

The chain employs TRBV9 and TRBJ1-1; 7 positions agree with TRBD1. The CDR3 length is 16 residues. Germline-derived CDR1 and CDR2 are SGDLS and YYNGEE. The ends lost 0 bases at V and 1 base at J; junction bases unmatched: 6. The CDR3 region is CASSVAIGTENTEAFF. The CDR3 nucleotides are TGTGCCAGCAGCGTAGCTATCGGGACAGAGAACACTGAAGCTTTCTTT.

J is TRBJ1-4 and V is TRBV5-1; TRBD1 agrees at 8 bases. CDR3 length: 14 amino acids. V trimming: 4 bases; J trimming: 7 bases; junction bases outside the gene matches: 6. CDR1 and CDR2 (germline): SGHRS, YFSETQ. The CDR3 is CASSQQGGREKLFF. Written as DNA, the CDR3 is TGCGCCAGCAGCCAACAGGGGGGACGTGAAAAACTGTTTTTT.

The rearrangement joins TRBV5-6 to TRBJ1-2, with D possibly matching TRBD1 (5 bases). V was cut by 4 bases and J by 1 base, with 11 bases left in between. The CDR3 spans 14 residues. Germline CDR1 reads SGHDT; CDR2 reads YYEEEE. The CDR3 loop reads CASSKDILNYGYTF. CDR3 DNA: TGTGCCAGCAGCAAGGACATCCTTAACTATGGCTACACCTTC.

This rearrangement joins TRBV6-6 to TRBJ1-4; TRBD1 matches 11 bases. The J segment lost 6 bases and the V segment lost 0 bases, leaving 3 bases of the junction unmatched. CDR3 length: 16 residues. The V gene's germline CDR1 is MNHNY and CDR2 SVGAGI (reference sequence). The CDR3 sequence is CASSYSPGQGDEKLFF. DNA for the CDR3: TGTGCCAGCAGTTACTCGCCGGGACAGGGGGATGAAAAACTGTTTTTT.

The rearrangement joins TRBV4-1 to TRBJ2-7; no definite D call. There are 14 residues in the CDR3. Germline V gives CDR1 MGHRA, CDR2 YSYEKL. Trimming pared 4 bases from V and 3 bases from J, leaving 13 bases between. For the CDR3, the DNA is TGCGCCAGCAGCCGGATGACTGAAGGCTACGAGCAGTACTTC. Translated: CASSRMTEGYEQYF.

The rearrangement links TRBV9 to TRBJ2-7; D might be TRBD1 (6 bases). Germline assignment: CDR1 SGDLS and CDR2 YYNGEE. CDR3 size: 14 residues. V lost 4 bases to trimming and J lost 3 bases, with 14 bases between them. The DNA of the CDR3 is TGTGCCAGCAGCCCAGGGGTCAGCAACTACGAGCAGTACTTC. Its translation is CASSPGVSNYEQYF.

This clone has only a few counts. The chain employs TRBV2 and TRBJ2-3; TRBD2 aligns across 11 bases. Trimming removed 3 bases from V and 1 base from J; junction bases left unmatched: 15. Germline loops: CDR1 SNHLY, CDR2 FYNNEI. This CDR3 spans 20 amino acids. The CDR3 spells CASSDTRLAGKEVGTDTQYF. DNA of the CDR3: TGTGCCAGCAGTGATACGAGACTAGCGGGGAAGGAGGTTGGCACAGATACGCAGTATTTT.

The gene calls are TRBV29-1 and TRBJ1-6; no reliable D call. The CDR3 spans 13 residues. Trimming pared 4 bases from V and 7 bases from J, leaving 11 bases between. Germline V gene data show CDR1 as SQVTM and CDR2 as ANQGSEA. This CDR3 reads CSVVVGVNSPLHF. The CDR3 DNA reads as TGCAGCGTTGTGGTCGGGGTGAATTCACCCCTCCACTTT.

This chain joins TRBV20-1 and TRBJ1-2; unclear D gene. Germline CDR1 and CDR2: DFQATT and SNEGSKA (reference sequence). This CDR3 has 9 amino acids. The germline V and J ends were trimmed by 5 bases and 5 bases, with 3 bases remaining between them. In DNA, the CDR3 is TGCAGTGCTCAGTATGGCTACACCTTC. Protein: CSAQYGYTF.

J is TRBJ2-2 and V is TRBV18, with no clear D. The CDR3 covers 15 residues. V was trimmed by 0 bases and J by 0 bases, leaving 5 bases between them. Germline V gives CDR1 KGHSH, CDR2 LQKENI. This chain's CDR3 is CASSPPRANTGELFF. The CDR3 DNA sequence: TGTGCCAGCTCACCACCCCGGGCGAACACCGGGGAGCTGTTTTTT.

The chain recombines TRBV11-2 with TRBJ1-1, with 7 bases identical to TRBD1. V lost 3 bases to trimming and J lost 7 bases; unmatched junction nucleotides: 5. The CDR3 length is 13 residues. Germline V gene data show CDR1 as SGHAT and CDR2 as FQNNGV. CDR3 nucleotide sequence: TGTGCCAGCAGCTTCTCAGGGGGGCTTGAAGCTTTCTTT. Its protein is CASSFSGGLEAFF.

This chain joins TRBV2 and TRBJ2-4, with D maybe TRBD2 (6 bases). This CDR3 contains 18 residues. CDR1 is SNHLY and CDR2 is FYNNEI in the germline V gene. The V and J ends lost 3 bases and 3 bases respectively, with 21 bases between them. This CDR3 is CASSDLGIGGWDKNIQYF. The CDR3 nucleotides are TGTGCCAGCAGTGATCTTGGGATTGGGGGGTGGGACAAAAACATTCAGTACTTC.

The J gene is TRBJ1-2, the V gene TRBV6-6, with D possibly TRBD1 on 5 matching bases. In germline, CDR1 is MNHNY, CDR2 SVGAGI (reference sequence). Trimming left V 0 bases short and J 8 bases short, with 10 bases between. CDR3 length: 13 residues. The CDR3 DNA sequence: TGTGCCAGCAGTTACTCTGGGGCGCGAGGCTACACCTTC. Amino acids: CASSYSGARGYTF.

This sequence joins TRBV24-1 and TRBJ2-2; tentatively, D is TRBD1 (5 bases). This CDR3 has 14 amino acids. The V gene's germline CDR1 is KGHDR and CDR2 SFDVKD. V was shortened by 10 bases and J by 4 bases, with 15 bases between the two germline ends. Written as DNA, the CDR3 is TGTGCCACTCAACCTGGACACCCCACCGGGGAGCTGTTTTTT. This translates into CATQPGHPTGELFF.

This clone turned up a few times. J is TRBJ1-1 and V is TRBV7-2; 7 bases are shared with TRBD1. Losses at the gene ends were 0 bases for V and 2 bases for J; bases not matched to a gene: 6. The CDR3 extends over 16 amino acids. Germline V gives CDR1 SGHTA, CDR2 FQGNSA. This CDR3 reads CASSLAGTALNTEAFF. DNA of the CDR3: TGTGCCAGCAGCTTAGCGGGGACAGCGTTAAACACTGAAGCTTTCTTT.

This sequence joins TRBV29-1 and TRBJ2-1, with D perhaps matching TRBD2 (6 bases). The CDR3 has 14 amino acids. Germline CDR1 SQVTM, CDR2 ANQGSEA. Between the trimmed V and J ends, which lost 5 bases and 6 bases, there was a span of 17 bases. As DNA, the CDR3 is TGCAGCGTTAGTCCGGGACTCGAGATCAATGAGCAGTTCTTC. This codes for CSVSPGLEINEQFF.

V is TRBV5-1 and J is TRBJ2-3, with 8 bases identical to TRBD2. This CDR3 comprises 14 residues. Germline assignment: CDR1 SGHRS and CDR2 YFSETQ. V lost 6 bases and J lost 2; bases outside the gene matches: 5. This chain's CDR3 is CASTRGGPTDTQYF. CDR3 nucleotide sequence: TGCGCCAGCACTCGGGGGGGCCCCACAGATACGCAGTATTTT.

V gene TRBV5-1 combines with J gene TRBJ1-1; possibly TRBD1 for D (5 bases). The CDR3 is 14 residues long. V was shortened by 4 bases and J by 1 base, with 11 bases between the two germline ends. In germline, CDR1 is SGHRS, CDR2 YFSETQ. The CDR3 spells CASSAAGGNTEAFF. CDR3 in DNA: TGCGCCAGCAGCGCGGCGGGGGGGAACACTGAAGCTTTCTTT.